The 32 T cell receptor beta chains below come from one sample, sequenced in a study of cytomegalovirus exposure and HLA in healthy donors (dated by TCRdb to about 2017). The method behind the library was the immunoSEQ multiplex PCR assay. For the multiplex PCR, a mixture combining 60 forward primers for TCR Vbeta segments and 13 reverse primers for TCR Jbeta segments was used. As stored in TCRdb, this immuneACCESS dataset retains in-frame rearrangements with V and J assigned. A fraction of the clones does not appear; measured against another copy, unresolved V genes explain less than half of the discrepancy, and the remainder lacks a known reason. The sample yields over 150,000 clones; roughly 86% were counted once. Together, the top ten hold about 4.9% of the sample. What was sequenced was PBMCs. The receptors derive from a girl aged 5-17 years in good health and CMV-seropositive.

The genes are TRBV5-1 and TRBJ2-5; TRBD1 matches 9 bases. The V and J ends lost 4 bases and 4 bases, in that order; junction bases with no gene match: 5. CDR3 length equals 14 residues. The germline gives CDR1 SGHRS, CDR2 YFSETQ. The DNA of the CDR3 is TGCGCCAGCAGCGGGGGACAGGGTACAGAGACCCAGTACTTC. Translation gives CASSGGQGTETQYF.

Concerning this clone: The junction departs from the called germline gene at one end, perhaps through a read error. The chain carries TRBV7-9 and TRBJ2-7, with D uncertain. Germline CDR1 and CDR2: SEHNR and FQNEAQ (reference sequence). There are 13 residues in the CDR3. The CDR3, as DNA: TGTTCCAGCAGCTTAGGGCCTTCCTACGAGCAGTACTTC. The encoded protein is CSSSLGPSYEQYF.

This chain joins TRBV19 and TRBJ2-3; D is possibly TRBD1 (6 bases). Germline CDR1 is LNHDA and CDR2 is SQIVND (reference sequence). With 3 bases removed from V and 0 bases from J, the gap between germline ends came to 10 bases. This CDR3 is 15 amino acids long. The CDR3 bases are TGTGCCAGTAGTATTTTAGGGGGAAGCACAGATACGCAGTATTTT. It translates to CASSILGGSTDTQYF.

This clone occurred once. The chain couples TRBV5-1 to TRBJ1-1; the match to TRBD1 covers 7 bases. The CDR3 length is 15 residues. With V trimmed by 2 bases and J by 3 bases, 7 bases remained unmatched. Germline-derived CDR1 and CDR2 are SGHRS and YFSETQ. The CDR3 DNA is TGCGCCAGCAGCTTTGTGAACAGGGGATACACTGAAGCTTTCTTT. Protein: CASSFVNRGYTEAFF.

In this sample, this clone turned up once. J is TRBJ2-1 and V is TRBV25-1; TRBD2 is a possible D gene (7 bases). Germline V gene lookup returns CDR1 MGHDK and CDR2 SYGVNS. The CDR3 totals 13 residues. V was trimmed by 4 bases and J by 8 bases, leaving 12 bases between them. DNA for the CDR3: TGTGCCAGCAGTGCCGGAGGGGGGGATGAGCAGTTCTTC. Translating gives CASSAGGGDEQFF.

The V gene is TRBV18, the J gene TRBJ1-2; 7 bases align to TRBD1. The CDR3 contains 14 residues. Germline V gene data show CDR1 as KGHSH and CDR2 as LQKENI. V was pared by 4 bases and J by 4 bases, with 6 bases of the junction left unmatched. CDR3 in amino acids: CASSRKGAAYGYTF. CDR3 DNA sequence: TGTGCCAGCTCACGCAAGGGGGCAGCCTATGGCTACACCTTC.

The chain has TRBV5-8 and TRBJ1-1, with D hard to call. Germline lookup yields CDR1 SGHTS and CDR2 YDEGEE. Trimming pared 5 bases from V and 0 bases from J, leaving 11 bases between. The CDR3 extends over 14 amino acids. CDR3 region: CASRAHVLNTEAFF. The CDR3 DNA follows: TGTGCCAGCAGGGCCCATGTCTTGAACACTGAAGCTTTCTTT. Looking up the rest from reference TRBV5-8 and TRBJ1-1 gives the full variable domain: EAGVTQSPTHLIKTRGQQATLRCSPISGHTSVYWYQQALGLGLQFLLWYDEGEERNRGNFPPRFSGRQFPNYSSELNVNALELEDSALYLCASRAHVLNTEAFFGQGTRLTVV.

The rearrangement uses TRBV5-6 and TRBJ1-6, with D uncertain. This CDR3 is 18 amino acids long. Looked up from germline, CDR1 is SGHDT and CDR2 is YYEEEE. With 1 base removed from V and 0 bases from J, the gap between germline ends came to 14 bases. The CDR3 spells CASSLYGYRSSYNSPLHF. CDR3 DNA: TGTGCCAGCAGCTTGTACGGTTATAGAAGCTCCTATAATTCACCCCTCCACTTT.

This clone was seen once. The genes are TRBV6-5 and TRBJ1-1, with TRBD1 as a possible D gene (6 bases). The length of the CDR3 is 14 residues. V gave up 8 bases and J gave up 0 bases, with 13 bases separating them. The germline V gene has CDR1 MNHEY and CDR2 SVGAGI. The CDR3 protein is CASGNREMNTEAFF. The DNA of the CDR3 is TGTGCCAGCGGAAACAGGGAAATGAACACTGAAGCTTTCTTT.

V usage is TRBV19 and J usage is TRBJ2-7; a possible D gene is TRBD1 (6 bases). Germline lookup yields CDR1 LNHDA and CDR2 SQIVND (reference sequence). The CDR3 consists of 19 residues. V lost 4 bases, J lost 1 base, and 26 bases lay in between. The CDR3 here is CASSKVLPGAHLGSYEQYF. For the CDR3, the DNA is TGTGCCAGTAGTAAGGTCCTCCCAGGGGCGCATTTAGGTTCCTACGAGCAGTACTTC.

This sequence joins TRBV9 and TRBJ2-7, with D tentatively TRBD2 (6 bases). This CDR3 region has 16 residues. Germline V gene sequence: CDR1 SGDLS, CDR2 YYNGEE. V was pared by 4 bases and J by 0 bases, with 17 bases between. The CDR3 is CASSPRGDGSSYEQYF. The CDR3 DNA reads TGTGCCAGCAGCCCGAGAGGGGACGGGAGCTCCTACGAGCAGTACTTC. The full variable domain, completed using reference TRBV9 and TRBJ2-7, is DSGVTQTPKHLITATGQRVTLRCSPRSGDLSVYWYQQSLDQGLQFLIQYYNGEERAKGNILERFSAQQFPDLHSELNLSSLELGDSALYFCASSPRGDGSSYEQYFGPGTRLTVT.

Here the CDR3 reads CASSSTGKGSQGYTF. CDR3 sequence (DNA): TGTGCCAGCAGCTCTACAGGCAAGGGTAGTCAGGGCTACACCTTC. V gene TRBV7-9 combines with J gene TRBJ1-2, with D possibly TRBD1 on 5 matching bases. The CDR3 runs to 15 residues. CDR1 is SEHNR, CDR2 FQNEAQ, per germline (reference sequence). Between the trimmed V and J ends, which lost 4 bases and 8 bases, there was a span of 20 bases. The full variable domain, its missing parts supplied by reference TRBV7-9 and TRBJ1-2, is DTGVSQNPRHKITKRGQNVTFRCDPISEHNRLYWYRQTLGQGPEFLTYFQNEAQLEKSRLLSDRFSAERPKGSFSTLEIQRTEQGDSAMYLCASSSTGKGSQGYTFGSGTRLTVV.

The J gene is TRBJ1-2, the V gene TRBV4-1; 7 nucleotides align to TRBD1. Per the germline V gene, CDR1 is MGHRA and CDR2 is YSYEKL. There are 16 residues in the CDR3. Germline trimming cut 4 bases from V and 2 bases from J; bases unmatched to any gene: 10. The CDR3 DNA follows: TGCGCCAGCAGCCTCTTAGTAGGGACAGAGAACTATGGCTACACCTTC. Translation gives CASSLLVGTENYGYTF.

The V call is TRBV19, the J call TRBJ1-5; 9 bases fit TRBD1. V lost 6 bases and J lost 0; bases outside the gene matches: 6. Germline V lookup: CDR1 LNHDA, CDR2 SQIVND (reference sequence). The CDR3 totals 16 residues. CDR3 in DNA: TGTGCCAGTAGGACAGGGGGTCCCTATAGCAATCAGCCCCAGCATTTT. Translated, it gives CASRTGGPYSNQPQHF.

This clone was seen just once. This chain links TRBV9 with TRBJ2-1; 11 bases agree with TRBD1. This CDR3 has 16 residues. With V trimmed by 5 bases and J by 3 bases, 7 bases remained unmatched. Germline V CDR1 and CDR2: SGDLS, YYNGEE. The CDR3 sequence is CASSRGQGVGYNEQFF. CDR3 sequence (DNA): TGTGCCAGCAGTAGGGGACAGGGGGTAGGCTACAATGAGCAGTTCTTC.

The CDR3 here is CASSSSSGLRAPDTQYF. CDR3 nucleotide sequence: TGTGCCAGCAGCTCCAGTTCTGGACTGAGGGCCCCAGATACGCAGTATTTT. The chain uses TRBV7-9 and TRBJ2-3; possibly TRBD2 for D (5 bases). This CDR3 is 17 amino acids long. Germline V gene lookup returns CDR1 SEHNR and CDR2 FQNEAQ (reference sequence). The ends were cut back, 4 bases at V and 4 bases at J, with 21 bases in the middle.

Concerning this clone itself: Different DNA sequences within this sample yield the same CDR3. The chain couples TRBV7-2 to TRBJ1-1; D unclear. CDR3 length equals 13 residues. V was shortened by 5 bases and J by 0 bases, with 7 bases between the two germline ends. The germline V gene encodes CDR1 SGHTA and CDR2 FQGNSA. The CDR3 nucleotides read TGTGCCAGCAGCCGAGGCGTGAACACTGAAGCTTTCTTT. Its translation: CASSRGVNTEAFF.

CDR3: CASSANLGVFSLSGYTF. The DNA of the CDR3 is TGTGCCAGCAGTGCCAATTTAGGGGTTTTTAGCTTAAGCGGCTACACCTTC. This chain joins TRBV2 and TRBJ1-2; TRBD1 is a possible D gene (5 bases). Germline CDR1 and CDR2: SNHLY and FYNNEI. Deletions cut 4 bases from V and 8 bases from J, with 26 bases between. This CDR3 has 17 residues.

This clone was picked up a small number of times. V and J are TRBV14 and TRBJ1-1; D remains ambiguous. The ends were cut back, 0 bases at V and 10 bases at J, with 18 bases in the middle. The germline V gene has CDR1 SGHDN and CDR2 FVKESK. This CDR3 has 15 residues. This CDR3 is CASSQDGVRGPRAFF. DNA for the CDR3: TGTGCCAGCAGCCAAGATGGGGTTCGCGGGCCCCGAGCTTTCTTT.

This clone was recorded a few times. This chain connects TRBV12-5 to TRBJ2-1; 9 positions match TRBD2. This CDR3 is built from 16 residues. Germline trimming cut 0 bases from V and 7 bases from J; bases unmatched to any gene: 7. CDR1 LGHNT and CDR2 FRNRAP come from the germline V gene. The CDR3 DNA sequence: TGTGCTAGTGGTTTGGTACCTAGCGGGGCCCTTAATGAGCAGTTCTTC. Translated: CASGLVPSGALNEQFF.

The chain is built from TRBV6-5 and TRBJ1-2; weak D call: TRBD1 (6 bases). Trimming removed 5 bases from V and 2 bases from J, with 12 bases in between. The CDR3 runs 14 residues. The V gene's germline CDR1 is MNHEY and CDR2 SVGAGI. The CDR3 DNA reads as TGTGCCAGCAGTAGGGGACAACACAACTATGGCTACACCTTC. Encoded protein: CASSRGQHNYGYTF.

This clone appeared a few times. This chain uses TRBV13 with TRBJ2-1, with D tentatively TRBD1 (5 bases). V was cut by 3 bases and J by 6 bases, with 9 bases left in between. Germline V gene data show CDR1 as PRHDT and CDR2 as FYEKMQ (reference sequence). CDR3 length: 13 amino acids. The CDR3 DNA follows: TGTGCCAGCAGCTTGGGCAGGGCCAATGAGCAGTTCTTC. It codes for CASSLGRANEQFF.

The chain couples TRBV5-1 to TRBJ2-5; D remains ambiguous. V lost 0 bases, J lost 2 bases, and 11 bases lay in between. The V gene's germline CDR1 is SGHRS and CDR2 YFSETQ. The CDR3 consists of 15 residues. CDR3 bases: TGCGCCAGCAGCTTGGGGTCAGGCCAACAAGAGACCCAGTACTTC. This encodes CASSLGSGQQETQYF. Full variable domain (remainder filled in from reference TRBV5-1 and TRBJ2-5): KAGVTQTPRYLIKTRGQQVTLSCSPISGHRSVSWYQQTPGQGLQFLFEYFSETQRNKGNFPGRFSGRQFSNSRSEMNVSTLELGDSALYLCASSLGSGQQETQYFGPGTRLLVL.

This clone was recorded a few times. The chain combines TRBV20-1 with TRBJ1-2; maybe TRBD1 (6 bases). Trimming removed 6 bases at V and 4 bases at J, with 9 bases between. The CDR3 totals 11 residues. CDR1 DFQATT and CDR2 SNEGSKA come from the germline V gene (reference sequence). CDR3 bases: TGCAGTGCCGGGACATTCTATGGCTACACCTTC. Translated: CSAGTFYGYTF.

The chain's CDR3 is CASSLEDRGPRGYTF. DNA of the CDR3: TGCGCCAGCAGCTTGGAGGACAGGGGGCCTCGTGGCTACACCTTC. The gene calls are TRBV5-1 and TRBJ1-2; TRBD1 aligns across 11 bases. Germline V gene sequence: CDR1 SGHRS, CDR2 YFSETQ. There are 15 residues in the CDR3. Unmatched junction bases numbered 5, after V lost 0 bases and J lost 7 bases.

J is TRBJ2-3 and V is TRBV7-8; 7 bases fit TRBD1. This CDR3 is 20 amino acids long. With V trimmed by 5 bases and J by 2 bases, 22 bases remained unmatched. The germline CDR1 and CDR2 sequences are SGHVS and FQNEAQ. For the CDR3, the DNA is TGTGCCAGCAGCGAAGGGGACAGATTCACATCTAGCTCAATCACAGATACGCAGTATTTT. This gives the protein CASSEGDRFTSSSITDTQYF.

V and J are TRBV2 and TRBJ2-3, with D uncertain. The CDR3 is 14 residues long. The V end lost 7 bases, the J end lost 1 base, and 12 bases lay between the germline ends. From germline, CDR1 is SNHLY and CDR2 FYNNEI. The CDR3 protein is CASIPTFGTDTQYF. As DNA, the CDR3 is TGTGCCAGCATTCCAACTTTTGGCACAGATACGCAGTATTTT.

This chain connects TRBV30 to TRBJ2-7, with 10 bases identical to TRBD1. The ends lost 8 bases at V and 7 bases at J; junction bases unmatched: 8. This CDR3 region has 12 residues. Germline values: CDR1 GTSNPN, CDR2 SVGIG (reference sequence). CDR3 nucleotides: TGTGCCATTTGGGACAGGGGAGGAGAGCAGTACTTC. It codes for CAIWDRGGEQYF.

The rearrangement links TRBV10-3 to TRBJ1-2; D is possibly TRBD1 (5 bases). CDR3 length: 13 residues. V was shortened by 8 bases and J by 0 bases, with 10 bases between the two germline ends. Germline CDR1 is ENHRY and CDR2 is SYGVKD. The chain's CDR3 is CAIQQAANYGYTF. Here the CDR3 DNA reads TGTGCCATCCAACAGGCCGCTAACTATGGCTACACCTTC.

V usage is TRBV15 and J usage is TRBJ1-2; maybe TRBD1 (6 bases). V lost 2 bases, J lost 3 bases, and 13 bases lay in between. CDR1 LNHNV and CDR2 YYDKDF come from the germline V gene (reference sequence). The CDR3 extends over 15 amino acids. CDR3 sequence (DNA): TGTGCCACCAGCAGAAACAGGGCGTCGGACTATGGCTACACCTTC. This sequence encodes CATSRNRASDYGYTF.

This clone came up a few times. The gene calls are TRBV5-1 and TRBJ1-5, with 8 bases that match TRBD1. The J segment lost 1 base and the V segment lost 4 bases, leaving 4 bases of the junction unmatched. This CDR3 comprises 15 residues. CDR1 is SGHRS, CDR2 YFSETQ, per germline. The CDR3, as DNA: TGCGCCAGCAGCCTGACAGGGGAGAGCAATCAGCCCCAGCATTTT. As protein: CASSLTGESNQPQHF. The full variable domain, rest sourced from reference TRBV5-1 and TRBJ1-5, is KAGVTQTPRYLIKTRGQQVTLSCSPISGHRSVSWYQQTPGQGLQFLFEYFSETQRNKGNFPGRFSGRQFSNSRSEMNVSTLELGDSALYLCASSLTGESNQPQHFGDGTRLSIL.

The rearrangement joins TRBV10-3 to TRBJ2-1; 9 nucleotides agree with TRBD2. This CDR3 comprises 18 residues. V shed 1 base, J shed 4 bases, and the junction held 11 bases outside the gene matches. In germline, CDR1 is ENHRY, CDR2 SYGVKD. The CDR3 protein is CAISEYRRLAGLYNEQFF. CDR3 coding DNA: TGTGCCATCAGTGAGTATCGGCGGCTAGCGGGGCTTTACAATGAGCAGTTCTTC.